This T cell receptor (beta chain) was profiled in a study of Ad26.COV2.S vaccination and SARS-CoV-2 variants. The treatment here: some 19 received Ad26.COV2.S at low or high dose, single or two shots; five or six received placebo; per-sample allocation not given. Collection of the samples took place on day 63 after the first injection of vaccine or placebo. Built on an Ad26 vector, the vaccine expressed Wuhan-strain SARS-CoV-2 spike. Clones were sequenced by immunoSEQ multiplex PCR, and TCRdb holds only the in-frame ones, with some missing. The table has roughly 380,000 clones, 70% to 90% seen once; the top ten hold less than 4%. Germline V gene sequence: CDR1 MGHRA, CDR2 YSYEKL. Trimming stripped 0 bases from V and 10 bases from J, with 13 bases between. The CDR3 spans 13 residues.

Here the sequenced sample was peripheral blood, taken in a trial of Ad26.COV2.S vaccine versus placebo. The chain employs TRBV4-1 and TRBJ2-7, with unresolved D. This receptor was identified in a person between 18 and 60 years old who received the Ad26.COV2.S COVID-19 vaccine or a placebo. CDR3 protein: CASSQESLRAQYF. CDR3 DNA: TGCGCCAGCAGCCAAGAGTCCTTACGAGCACAGTACTTC.